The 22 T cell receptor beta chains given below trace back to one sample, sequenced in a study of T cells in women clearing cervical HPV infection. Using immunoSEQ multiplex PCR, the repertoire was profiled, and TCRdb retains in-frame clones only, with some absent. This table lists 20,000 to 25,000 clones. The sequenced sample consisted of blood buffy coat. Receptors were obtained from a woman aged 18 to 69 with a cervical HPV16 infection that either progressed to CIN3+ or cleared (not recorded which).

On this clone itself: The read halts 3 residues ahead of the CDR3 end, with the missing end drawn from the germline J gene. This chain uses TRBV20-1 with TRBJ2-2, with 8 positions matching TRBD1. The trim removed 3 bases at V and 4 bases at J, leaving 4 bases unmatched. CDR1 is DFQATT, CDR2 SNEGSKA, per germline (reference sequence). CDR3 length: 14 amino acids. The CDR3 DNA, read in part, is TGCAGTGCTAGGGACAGGGCTAGCACCGGGGAG. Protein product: CSARDRASTGE. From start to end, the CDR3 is CSARDRASTGELFF.

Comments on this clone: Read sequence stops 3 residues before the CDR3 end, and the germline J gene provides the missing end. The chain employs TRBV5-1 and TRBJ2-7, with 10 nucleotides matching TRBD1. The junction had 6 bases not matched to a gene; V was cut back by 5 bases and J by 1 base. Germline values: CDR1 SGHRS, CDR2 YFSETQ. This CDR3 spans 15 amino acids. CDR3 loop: CASRSRDRGSYEQYF. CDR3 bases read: TGCGCCAGCAGATCCCGGGACAGGGGTTCCTACGAG.

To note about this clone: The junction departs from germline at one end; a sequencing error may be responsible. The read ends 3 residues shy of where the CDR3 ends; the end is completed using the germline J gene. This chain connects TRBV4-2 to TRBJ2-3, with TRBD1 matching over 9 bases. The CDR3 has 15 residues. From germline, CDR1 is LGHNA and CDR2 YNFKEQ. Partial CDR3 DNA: TGCGCCAGCAGCCAAGTGGGGACAGGGACAGATACG. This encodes CASSQVGTGTDT. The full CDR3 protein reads CASSQVGTGTDTQYF.

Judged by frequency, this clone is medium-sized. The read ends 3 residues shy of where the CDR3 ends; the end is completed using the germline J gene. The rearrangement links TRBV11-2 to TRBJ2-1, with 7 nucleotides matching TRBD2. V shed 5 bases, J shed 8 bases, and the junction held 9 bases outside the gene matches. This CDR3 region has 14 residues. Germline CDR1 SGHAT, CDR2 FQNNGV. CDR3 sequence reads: CASSVRDYLDEQFF. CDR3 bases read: TGTGCCAGCAGCGTCCGGGACTACCTCGATGAG.

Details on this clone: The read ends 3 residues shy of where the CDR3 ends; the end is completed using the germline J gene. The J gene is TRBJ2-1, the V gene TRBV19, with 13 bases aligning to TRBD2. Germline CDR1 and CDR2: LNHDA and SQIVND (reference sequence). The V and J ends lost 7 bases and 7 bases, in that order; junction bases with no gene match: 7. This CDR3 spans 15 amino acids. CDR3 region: CASTGLAGERNEQFF. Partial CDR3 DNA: TGTGCCAGTACCGGACTAGCGGGAGAGAGGAATGAG.

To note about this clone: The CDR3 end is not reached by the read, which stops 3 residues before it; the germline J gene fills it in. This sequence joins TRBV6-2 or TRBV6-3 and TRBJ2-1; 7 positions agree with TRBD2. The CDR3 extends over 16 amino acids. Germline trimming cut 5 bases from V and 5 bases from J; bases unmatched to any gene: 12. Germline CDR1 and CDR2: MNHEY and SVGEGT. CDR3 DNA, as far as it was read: TGTGCCAGCAGTCAACATACTAGCGCGACCAACAATGAG. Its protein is CASSQHTSATNNE. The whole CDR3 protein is CASSQHTSATNNEQFF.

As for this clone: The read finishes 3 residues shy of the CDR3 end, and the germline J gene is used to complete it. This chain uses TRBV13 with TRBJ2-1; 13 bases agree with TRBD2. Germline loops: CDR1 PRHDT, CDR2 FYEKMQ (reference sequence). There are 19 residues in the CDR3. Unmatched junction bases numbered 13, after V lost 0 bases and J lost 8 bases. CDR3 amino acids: CASSLGGLAGRGYGDEQFF. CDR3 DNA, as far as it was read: TGTGCCAGCAGCTTAGGGGGACTAGCGGGAAGGGGTTACGGCGATGAG.

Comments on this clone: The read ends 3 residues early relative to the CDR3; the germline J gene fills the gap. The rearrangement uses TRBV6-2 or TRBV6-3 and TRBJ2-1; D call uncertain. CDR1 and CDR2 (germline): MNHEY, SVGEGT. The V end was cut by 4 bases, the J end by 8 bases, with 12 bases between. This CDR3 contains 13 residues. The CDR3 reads CASSFRTEHEQFF. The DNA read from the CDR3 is TGTGCCAGCAGTTTCCGAACAGAGCATGAG.

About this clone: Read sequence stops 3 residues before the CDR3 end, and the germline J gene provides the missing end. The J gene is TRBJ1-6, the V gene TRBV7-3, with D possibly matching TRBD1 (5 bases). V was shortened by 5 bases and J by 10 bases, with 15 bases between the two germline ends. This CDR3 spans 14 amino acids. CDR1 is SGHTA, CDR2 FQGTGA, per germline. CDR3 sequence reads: CASSPGQEGSPLHF. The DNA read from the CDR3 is TGTGCCAGCAGCCCAGGGCAGGAGGGGTCACCC.

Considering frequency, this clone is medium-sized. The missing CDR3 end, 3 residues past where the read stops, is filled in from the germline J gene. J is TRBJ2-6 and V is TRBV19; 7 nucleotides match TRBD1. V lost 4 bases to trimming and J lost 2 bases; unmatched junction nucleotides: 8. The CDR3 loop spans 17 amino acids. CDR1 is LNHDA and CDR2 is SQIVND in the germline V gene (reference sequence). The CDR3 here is CASSTDRARPGANVLTF. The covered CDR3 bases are TGTGCCAGTAGTACCGACAGGGCCCGCCCTGGGGCCAACGTC.

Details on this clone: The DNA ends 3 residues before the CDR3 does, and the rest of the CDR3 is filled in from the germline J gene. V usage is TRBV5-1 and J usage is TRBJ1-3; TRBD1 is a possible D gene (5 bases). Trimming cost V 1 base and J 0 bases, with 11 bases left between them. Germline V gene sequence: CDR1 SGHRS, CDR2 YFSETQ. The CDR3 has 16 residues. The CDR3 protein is CASSLQGASSGNTIYF. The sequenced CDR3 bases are TGCGCCAGCAGCTTGCAAGGGGCGAGCTCTGGAAACACC.

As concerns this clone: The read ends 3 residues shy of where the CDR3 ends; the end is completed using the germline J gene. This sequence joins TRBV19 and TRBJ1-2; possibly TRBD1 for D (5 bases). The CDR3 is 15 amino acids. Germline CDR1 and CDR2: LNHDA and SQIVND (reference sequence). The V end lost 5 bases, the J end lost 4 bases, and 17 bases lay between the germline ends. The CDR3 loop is CASSPLPRGSYGYTF. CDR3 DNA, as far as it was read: TGTGCCAGTAGTCCCCTCCCTCGGGGGAGCTATGGC.

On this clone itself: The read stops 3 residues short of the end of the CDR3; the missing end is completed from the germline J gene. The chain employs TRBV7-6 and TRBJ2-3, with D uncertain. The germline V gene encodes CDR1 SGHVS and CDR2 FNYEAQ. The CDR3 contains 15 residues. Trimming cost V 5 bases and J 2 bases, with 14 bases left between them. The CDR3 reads CASSPLNWPTDTQYF. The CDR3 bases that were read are TGTGCCAGCAGCCCCCTGAATTGGCCCACAGATACG.

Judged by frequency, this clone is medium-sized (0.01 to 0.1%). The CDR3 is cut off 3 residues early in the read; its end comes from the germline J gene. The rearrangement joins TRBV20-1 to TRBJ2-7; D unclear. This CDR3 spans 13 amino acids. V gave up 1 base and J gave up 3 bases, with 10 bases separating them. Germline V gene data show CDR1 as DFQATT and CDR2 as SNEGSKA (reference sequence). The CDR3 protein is CSARAVVNYEQYF. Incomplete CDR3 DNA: TGCAGTGCTAGAGCAGTCGTAAACTACGAG.

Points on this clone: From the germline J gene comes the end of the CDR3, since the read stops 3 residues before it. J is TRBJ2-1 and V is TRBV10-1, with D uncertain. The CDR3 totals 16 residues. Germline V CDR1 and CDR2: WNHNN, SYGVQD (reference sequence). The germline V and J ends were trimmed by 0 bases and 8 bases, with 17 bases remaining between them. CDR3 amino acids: CASSESLTLEFDEQFF. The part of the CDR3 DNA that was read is TGCGCCAGCAGTGAGTCCCTAACTTTAGAATTCGATGAG.

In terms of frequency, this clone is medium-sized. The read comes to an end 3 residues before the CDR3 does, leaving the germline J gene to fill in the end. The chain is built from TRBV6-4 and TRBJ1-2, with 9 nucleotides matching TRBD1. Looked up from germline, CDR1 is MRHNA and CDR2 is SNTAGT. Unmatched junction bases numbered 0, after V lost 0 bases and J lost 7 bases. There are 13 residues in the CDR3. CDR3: CASSDSTGGGYTF. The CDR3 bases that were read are TGTGCCAGCAGTGACTCGACAGGGGGTGGC.

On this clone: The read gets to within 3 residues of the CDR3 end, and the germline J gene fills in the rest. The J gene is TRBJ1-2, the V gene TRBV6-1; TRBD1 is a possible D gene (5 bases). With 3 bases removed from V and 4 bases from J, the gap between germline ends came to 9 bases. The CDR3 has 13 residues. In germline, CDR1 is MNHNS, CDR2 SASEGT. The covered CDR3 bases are TGTGCCAGCAGTGACGCGGGGCCCTATGGC. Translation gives CASSDAGPYG. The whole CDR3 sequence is CASSDAGPYGYTF.

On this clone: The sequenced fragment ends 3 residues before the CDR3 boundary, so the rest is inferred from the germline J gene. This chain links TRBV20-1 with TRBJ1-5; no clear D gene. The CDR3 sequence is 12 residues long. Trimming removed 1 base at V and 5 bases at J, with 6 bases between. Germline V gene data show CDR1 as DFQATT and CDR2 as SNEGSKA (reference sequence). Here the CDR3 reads CSARVGDQPQHF. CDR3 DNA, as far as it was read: TGCAGTGCTAGAGTCGGGGATCAGCCC.

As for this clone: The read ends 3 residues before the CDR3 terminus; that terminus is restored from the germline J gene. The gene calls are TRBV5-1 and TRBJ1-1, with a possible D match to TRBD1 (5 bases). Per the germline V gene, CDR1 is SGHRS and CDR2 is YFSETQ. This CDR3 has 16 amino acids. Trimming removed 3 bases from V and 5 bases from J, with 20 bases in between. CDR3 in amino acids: CASSSSRDRGPTEAFF. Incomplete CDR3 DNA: TGCGCCAGCAGCTCGTCACGTGATAGGGGCCCGACTGAA. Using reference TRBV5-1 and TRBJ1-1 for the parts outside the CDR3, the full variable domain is KAGVTQTPRYLIKTRGQQVTLSCSPISGHRSVSWYQQTPGQGLQFLFEYFSETQRNKGNFPGRFSGRQFSNSRSEMNVSTLELGDSALYLCASSSSRDRGPTEAFFGQGTRLTVV.

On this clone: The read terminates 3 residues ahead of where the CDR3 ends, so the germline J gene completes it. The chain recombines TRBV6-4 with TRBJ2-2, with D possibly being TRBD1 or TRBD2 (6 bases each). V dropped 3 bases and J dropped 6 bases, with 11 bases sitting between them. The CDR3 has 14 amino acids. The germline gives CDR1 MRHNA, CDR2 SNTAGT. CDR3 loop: CASSEGGGAGELFF. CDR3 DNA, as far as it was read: TGTGCCAGCAGTGAAGGGGGAGGAGCCGGGGAG.

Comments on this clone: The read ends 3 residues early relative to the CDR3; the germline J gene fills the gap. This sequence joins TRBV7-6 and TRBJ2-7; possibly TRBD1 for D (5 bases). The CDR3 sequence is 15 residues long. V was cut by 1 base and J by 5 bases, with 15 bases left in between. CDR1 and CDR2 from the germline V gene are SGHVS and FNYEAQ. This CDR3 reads CASSLEGRVSNEQYF. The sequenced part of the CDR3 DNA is TGTGCCAGCAGCTTAGAAGGCAGGGTGAGCAACGAG.

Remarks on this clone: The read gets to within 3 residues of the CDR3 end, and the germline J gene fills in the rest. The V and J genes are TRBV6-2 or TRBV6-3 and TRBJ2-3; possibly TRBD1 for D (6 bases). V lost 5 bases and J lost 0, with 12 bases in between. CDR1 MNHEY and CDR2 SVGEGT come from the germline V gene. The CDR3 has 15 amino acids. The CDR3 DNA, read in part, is TGTGCCAGCAGTACCGGGACACAGAGCACAGATACG. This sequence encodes CASSTGTQSTDT. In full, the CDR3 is CASSTGTQSTDTQYF.